The T cell receptor (beta chain) described here comes from a study of Ad26.COV2.S vaccination and SARS-CoV-2 variants. Study-wide background: Enrolled in COV1001, the donor was in the Ad26.COV2.S trial arm, which received the vaccine.

Study results and caveats: Ad26.COV2.S recipients had broader spike-specific TCRs (P = 0.0014). After vaccination, reports described spike-specific CD8+ and CD4+ T cell responses as showing substantial breadth. Researchers reported similar non-spike TCR breadth in vaccine and placebo recipients.

TCRdb keeps only in-frame clones here, not all; method: immunoSEQ multiplex PCR. The sample records 350,000 to 500,000 clones, around 89% being singletons. CDR1 and CDR2 from the germline V gene are SQVTM and ANQGSEA. Trimming pared 0 bases from V and 2 bases from J, leaving 10 bases between. This CDR3 contains 14 residues. Turning to this clone: Antigen specificity is unknown.

Treatment noted: over 15 received Ad26.COV2.S at low or high dose, single or two shots; 5 received placebo; per-sample allocation not given. The samples date from day 63 after the first vaccine or placebo injection. The sample here was peripheral blood, taken in a trial of Ad26.COV2.S vaccine versus placebo. This TCR came from a person aged 18-60 years who received the Ad26.COV2.S COVID-19 vaccine or a placebo. V is TRBV29-1 and J is TRBJ2-5; D uncertain. CDR3: CSVEDVWLQETQYF. The CDR3 coding sequence is TGCAGCGTTGAAGATGTGTGGCTACAAGAGACCCAGTACTTC.